These 30 T cell receptor beta chains originate from one sample sequenced in a study of human T cells and chemical hapten exposure. TCRdb analysed the RACE reads with MiXCR anew, one entry per CDR3 protein. The data contain 250,000 or so distinct CDR3 sequences, around 7.7% of them seen just once; the ten biggest clones take up about 1.1%. Time point here: pre-sensitization, week 0. Specified treatment: therapeutic diphenylcyclopropenone sensitization with weekly scalp DPC. Here the sequenced sample was whole blood, taken in connection with sensitization to the hapten diphenylcyclopropenone (DPC). These receptors all come from a young man with alopecia areata. Some clones in this sample may be carry-over from other donors' samples.

The V gene is TRBV6-5, the J gene TRBJ1-1, with 10 bases lining up with TRBD1. This CDR3 region has 15 residues. Germline V gene sequence: CDR1 MNHEY, CDR2 SVGAGI. V shed 6 bases, J shed 5 bases, and the junction held 9 bases outside the gene matches. The CDR3 nucleotides read TGTGCCAGCAGCCCGACCCGGGACAGGGGAACTGAAGCTTTCTTT. It yields the protein CASSPTRDRGTEAFF.

This clonotype was recorded at least ten times. This chain connects TRBV6-2 or TRBV6-3 to TRBJ2-1; no reliable D call. CDR1 is MNHEY and CDR2 is SVGEGT in the germline V gene. This CDR3 has 11 residues. V lost 8 bases to trimming and J lost 8 bases, with 10 bases between them. CDR3 amino acids: CASSTLDEQFF. The DNA for the CDR3 is TGTGCCAGCTCCACTCTGGATGAGCAGTTCTTC.

This clonotype came up many times. V is TRBV29-1 and J is TRBJ1-5; D not certain. The V gene's germline CDR1 is SQVTM and CDR2 ANQGSEA. The CDR3 covers 13 residues. V lost 7 bases to trimming and J lost 4 bases, with 14 bases between them. CDR3 amino acids: CSALQSQNQPQHF. The CDR3 DNA reads TGCAGCGCCCTACAAAGTCAAAATCAGCCCCAGCATTTT.

The table lists this clonotype with a few counts. This sequence joins TRBV10-3 and TRBJ1-3, with TRBD1 as a possible D gene (5 bases). The CDR3 spans 14 residues. V was trimmed by 7 bases and J by 0 bases, leaving 10 bases between them. The germline gives CDR1 ENHRY, CDR2 SYGVKD. DNA for the CDR3: TGTGCCATCACCGCTGGGGCCTCTGGAAACACCATATATTTT. Its translation is CAITAGASGNTIYF.

This clonotype occurred many times. The CDR3, as DNA: TGTGCCAGCAGTGTGCTAGCGGAATCCGCCACCGAAGAGACCCAGTACTTC. Amino acids: CASSVLAESATEETQYF. The chain carries TRBV21-1 and TRBJ2-5; the D call in the table, TRBD2, was not verified against the DNA. TRBV21-1 is assigned pseudogene status. The CDR3 contains 17 residues.

This clonotype was found many times. The rearrangement uses TRBV7-2 and TRBJ1-1, with unresolved D. The germline V and J ends were trimmed by 3 bases and 1 base, with 9 bases remaining between them. Per the germline V gene, CDR1 is SGHTA and CDR2 is FQGNSA. This CDR3 contains 14 residues. The CDR3 reads CASSFYRQNTEAFF. The CDR3 nucleotides are TGTGCCAGCAGCTTTTATAGACAGAACACTGAAGCTTTCTTT. The entire variable domain, with the rest obtained from reference TRBV7-2 and TRBJ1-1, is as follows: GAGVSQSPSNKVTEKGKDVELRCDPISGHTALYWYRQSLGQGLEFLIYFQGNSAPDKSGLPSDRFSAERTGGSVSTLTIQRTQQEDSAVYLCASSFYRQNTEAFFGQGTRLTVV.

V is TRBV3-1 and J is TRBJ1-6; 8 bases line up with TRBD1. The CDR3 contains 16 residues. Trimming removed 10 bases from V and 7 bases from J; junction bases left unmatched: 15. CDR1 is LGHDT and CDR2 is YNNKEL in the germline V gene (reference sequence). CDR3 sequence: CATTVGQGQGNSPLHF. In DNA form, the CDR3 reads TGTGCCACCACCGTTGGACAGGGACAAGGAAATTCACCCCTCCACTTT.

The V and J genes are TRBV11-3 and TRBJ2-1; D is unclear. V lost 5 bases, J lost 4 bases, and 9 bases lay in between. Germline CDR1 SGHNT, CDR2 YENEEA. The CDR3 totals 13 residues. CDR3 DNA: TGTGCCAGCAGCCCCAGCCGTTACAATGAGCAGTTCTTC. This sequence encodes CASSPSRYNEQFF.

The chain is built from TRBV25-1 and TRBJ1-4; tentative D call: TRBD1 (5 bases). V dropped 2 bases and J dropped 3 bases, with 10 bases sitting between them. The CDR3 spans 15 residues. Per the germline V gene, CDR1 is MGHDK and CDR2 is SYGVNS. The DNA for the CDR3 is TGTGCCAGCAGTGAAAGGGCCAGGGCTAATGAAAAACTGTTTTTT. Protein: CASSERARANEKLFF. The complete variable domain, with remaining parts taken from reference TRBV25-1 and TRBJ1-4, reads EADIYQTPRYLVIGTGKKITLECSQTMGHDKMYWYQQDPGMELHLIHYSYGVNSTEKGDLSSESTVSRIRTEHFPLTLESARPSHTSQYLCASSERARANEKLFFGSGTQLSVL.

The CDR3 nucleotides read TGTGCCAGCAGCTTAGATACGGAGAGCTCCTACAATGAGCAGTTCTTC. It is translated as CASSLDTESSYNEQFF. This chain connects TRBV7-2 to TRBJ2-1; no clear D gene. Germline V lookup: CDR1 SGHTA, CDR2 FQGNSA. The V end lost 1 base, the J end lost 0 bases, and 10 bases lay between the germline ends. CDR3 length equals 16 residues.

As to this clonotype: Just one base apart from a much larger clone, this may be a read error. The gene calls are TRBV11-2 and TRBJ1-2; D is possibly TRBD1 (6 bases). Germline-derived CDR1 and CDR2 are SGHAT and FQNNGV. This CDR3 is 16 amino acids long. CDR3 DNA: TGTGCCAGCAGCTTAGTCCTCGGCGGGGGCGAATATGGCTACATCTTC. Residues: CASSLVLGGGEYGYIF.

The chain has TRBV11-2 and TRBJ1-1; possible D gene TRBD1, 5 bases. This CDR3 is built from 14 residues. CDR1 SGHAT and CDR2 FQNNGV come from the germline V gene. V gave up 0 bases and J gave up 3 bases, with 8 bases separating them. CDR3: CASSLDKGHTEAFF. As DNA, the CDR3 is TGTGCCAGCAGCTTAGATAAGGGGCACACTGAAGCTTTCTTT. Together with reference TRBV11-2 and TRBJ1-1, the CDR3 gives the full variable domain: EAGVAQSPRYKIIEKRQSVAFWCNPISGHATLYWYQQILGQGPKLLIQFQNNGVVDDSQLPKDRFSAERLKGVDSTLKIQPAKLEDSAVYLCASSLDKGHTEAFFGQGTRLTVV.

V and J are TRBV11-1 and TRBJ1-1, with 8 positions matching TRBD1. The ends lost 1 base at V and 0 bases at J; junction bases unmatched: 7. Germline lookup yields CDR1 SGHAT and CDR2 FQDESV (reference sequence). The length of the CDR3 is 17 residues. The CDR3 region has the DNA TGTGCCAGCAGCTTAGGGACAGGGATATCGATGAACACTGAAGCTTTCTTT. It yields the protein CASSLGTGISMNTEAFF.

This clonotype was recorded many times. This chain uses TRBV25-1 with TRBJ1-2; no definite D call. Between the trimmed V and J ends, which lost 6 bases and 3 bases, there was a span of 11 bases. The CDR3 is 13 amino acids. Germline V gene lookup returns CDR1 MGHDK and CDR2 SYGVNS. The CDR3 spells CASSGLLHYGYTF. DNA for the CDR3: TGTGCCAGCAGCGGACTCCTTCACTATGGCTACACCTTC.

The genes are TRBV7-3 and TRBJ2-2, with 7 bases that match TRBD2. Germline V gene lookup returns CDR1 SGHTA and CDR2 FQGTGA. Losses at the gene ends were 3 bases for V and 5 bases for J; bases not matched to a gene: 3. This CDR3 is 14 amino acids long. CDR3 in DNA: TGTGCCAGCAGCTTGATCGGGAGGACCGGGGAGCTGTTTTTT. Its translation is CASSLIGRTGELFF.

This clonotype was seen ten or more times. The V and J genes are TRBV20-1 and TRBJ2-3; D not resolved. This CDR3 has 16 amino acids. Germline V CDR1 and CDR2: DFQATT, SNEGSKA (reference sequence). V was shortened by 0 bases and J by 2 bases, with 15 bases between the two germline ends. CDR3 sequence: CSARDPARSSTDTQYF. For the CDR3, the DNA is TGCAGTGCTAGAGATCCCGCCAGGTCGTCCACAGATACGCAGTATTTT.

This clonotype occurred many times. This chain joins TRBV5-1 and TRBJ1-2; the D is unclear. V gave up 1 base and J gave up 0 bases, with 16 bases separating them. The germline gives CDR1 SGHRS, CDR2 YFSETQ. CDR3 length: 17 residues. CDR3 loop: CASSLSAPTLSNYGYTF. The CDR3 DNA sequence: TGCGCCAGCAGCTTGTCCGCCCCAACCCTTTCTAACTATGGCTACACCTTC.

This clonotype has just a few counts. The CDR3 region has the DNA TGCAGTGCTTCCCGGGACAGGGGCGCTAGCACAGATACGCAGTATTTT. Protein: CSASRDRGASTDTQYF. The chain recombines TRBV20-1 with TRBJ2-3; TRBD1 agrees at 10 bases. CDR3 length: 16 amino acids. Germline V CDR1 and CDR2: DFQATT, SNEGSKA (reference sequence). V trimming: 5 bases; J trimming: 0 bases; junction bases outside the gene matches: 8.

This clonotype was detected once. The chain has TRBV7-9 and TRBJ1-2; D is unclear. V shed 4 bases and J shed 4 bases, with 7 bases lying between them. CDR1 SEHNR and CDR2 FQNEAQ come from the germline V gene (reference sequence). CDR3 length equals 12 residues. Here the CDR3 DNA reads TGTGCCAGCAGCTCAGATCTCTATGGCTACACCTTC. Translating gives CASSSDLYGYTF.

This clonotype was found a few times. The chain recombines TRBV7-8 with TRBJ2-1; D is ambiguous. Germline V gene sequence: CDR1 SGHVS, CDR2 FQNEAQ. CDR3 size: 11 residues. The V end was cut by 3 bases, the J end by 9 bases, with 6 bases between. The CDR3 here is CASSFLLEQFF. The CDR3 coding sequence is TGTGCCAGCAGCTTTTTACTTGAGCAGTTCTTC.

This clonotype was observed a handful of times. The chain employs TRBV10-3 and TRBJ2-1; D could derive from TRBD1 or TRBD2 (5 bases each). This CDR3 contains 14 residues. The germline CDR1 and CDR2 sequences are ENHRY and SYGVKD. V was cut by 2 bases and J by 7 bases, with 12 bases left in between. CDR3 loop: CAISEGGLMNEQFF. The CDR3 coding sequence is TGTGCCATCAGTGAGGGGGGTCTGATGAATGAGCAGTTCTTC.

The V and J genes are TRBV3-1 and TRBJ1-6; TRBD1 matches 11 bases. The ends lost 1 base at V and 8 bases at J; junction bases unmatched: 7. This CDR3 contains 17 residues. CDR1 and CDR2 from the germline V gene are LGHDT and YNNKEL (reference sequence). CDR3 sequence reads: CASSQGRTGGRDSPLHF. The CDR3 region has the DNA TGTGCCAGCAGCCAAGGGAGGACAGGGGGCAGGGATTCACCCCTCCACTTT.

In its sample, this clonotype was seen many times. The chain joins TRBV12-3 or TRBV12-4 to TRBJ1-1; the D is unclear. This CDR3 is 12 amino acids long. Trimming took 6 bases from V and 9 from J, leaving 14 bases between them. CDR3: CASSRGQVKAFF. In DNA form, the CDR3 reads TGTGCCAGCAGCCGCGGCCAGGTCAAAGCTTTCTTT.

Written as DNA, the CDR3 is TGTGCCAGCTCATTCCGGGGGACAGTCGGGGAGCTGTTTTTT. Translating it yields CASSFRGTVGELFF. The genes are TRBV18 and TRBJ2-2; tentatively, D is TRBD1 (7 bases). CDR3 size: 14 residues. The germline V and J ends were trimmed by 5 bases and 7 bases, with 14 bases remaining between them. From germline, CDR1 is KGHSH and CDR2 LQKENI.

For the CDR3, the DNA is TGTGCCAGCAACTTTATAGGGACGGCTTTGAACACTGAAGCTTTCTTT. Its protein is CASNFIGTALNTEAFF. V and J are TRBV27 and TRBJ1-1; maybe TRBD1 (5 bases). Germline V lookup: CDR1 MNHEY, CDR2 SMNVEV (reference sequence). The length of the CDR3 is 16 residues. Trimming cost V 7 bases and J 0 bases, with 18 bases left between them.

The V and J genes are TRBV7-6 and TRBJ2-5; D is possibly TRBD1 or TRBD2 (6 bases each). CDR3 length: 16 residues. The V end lost 5 bases, the J end lost 2 bases, and 18 bases lay between the germline ends. Looked up from germline, CDR1 is SGHVS and CDR2 is FNYEAQ. The CDR3 coding sequence is TGTGCCAGCAGCCGTGGGAAGGGGGGCCCACAAGAGACCCAGTACTTC. Amino acids: CASSRGKGGPQETQYF.

This clonotype has only a few counts. This sequence joins TRBV4-3 and TRBJ2-2, with D uncertain. The V end was cut by 4 bases, the J end by 6 bases, with 6 bases between. The CDR3 has 12 amino acids. Germline CDR1 LGHNA, CDR2 YSLEER. The CDR3 protein is CASSPRPGELFF. CDR3 nucleotides: TGCGCCAGCAGCCCTAGACCCGGGGAGCTGTTTTTT.

In its sample, this clonotype was seen a few times. J is TRBJ2-3 and V is TRBV14; D is unresolved. Per germline, CDR1 SGHDN and CDR2 FVKESK. This CDR3 has 15 residues. Trimming left V 3 bases short and J 4 bases short, with 14 bases between. CDR3 protein: CASSQPLKDADTQYF. DNA of the CDR3: TGTGCCAGCAGCCAGCCCCTCAAAGACGCAGATACGCAGTATTTT.

The table lists this clonotype with many counts. V and J are TRBV6-5 and TRBJ1-4; maybe TRBD1 (6 bases). This CDR3 is built from 15 residues. The germline gives CDR1 MNHEY, CDR2 SVGAGI. The ends were cut back, 2 bases at V and 6 bases at J, with 13 bases in the middle. The CDR3 DNA is TGTGCCAGCAGTTACGGGGGCAGTGGACATGAAAAACTGTTTTTT. Translating it yields CASSYGGSGHEKLFF.

This clonotype was counted between two and nine times. V gene TRBV27 combines with J gene TRBJ2-7; tentative D call: TRBD1 (6 bases). The germline CDR1 and CDR2 sequences are MNHEY and SMNVEV (reference sequence). The CDR3 covers 15 residues. Trimming took 7 bases from V and 5 from J, leaving 21 bases between them. Here the CDR3 reads CASTPLPQGSHEQYF. DNA of the CDR3: TGTGCCAGCACCCCTCTTCCCCAGGGGTCCCACGAGCAGTACTTC.